The 10 T cell receptor beta chains in this list originate from one sample, sequenced in a study of T cells after yellow fever vaccination. TCRdb fed the 5' RACE reads into MiXCR, producing one record per CDR3 protein. The sample consists of hundreds of thousands of distinct CDR3 sequences, roughly 12% of them appearing once. The source was PBMCs, collected on the day of the yellow fever booster vaccination. The receptors shown here come from a man aged 30 to 45 who received the YFV17D yellow fever vaccine.

CDR3 residues: CASSSRLTSSYNSPLHF. As DNA, the CDR3 is TGTGCCAGCAGTTCCCGCCTCACAAGCTCCTATAATTCACCCCTCCACTTT. J is TRBJ1-6 and V is TRBV27; D remains ambiguous. This CDR3 is 17 amino acids long. Germline values: CDR1 MNHEY, CDR2 SMNVEV (reference sequence). Trimming pared 4 bases from V and 0 bases from J, leaving 13 bases between.

The chain has TRBV19 and TRBJ1-2; weak D call: TRBD1 (6 bases). V was trimmed by 7 bases and J by 2 bases, leaving 14 bases between them. This CDR3 region has 14 residues. Looked up from germline, CDR1 is LNHDA and CDR2 is SQIVND (reference sequence). The CDR3 sequence is CASIADSRNYGYTF. The CDR3 DNA is TGTGCCAGTATTGCGGACAGCAGGAACTATGGCTACACCTTC.

The genes are TRBV7-3 and TRBJ2-3; 7 positions agree with TRBD1. The CDR3 extends over 14 amino acids. V lost 7 bases to trimming and J lost 3 bases; unmatched junction nucleotides: 7. Per the germline V gene, CDR1 is SGHTA and CDR2 is FQGTGA. The CDR3: CASTRGGRTDTQYF. CDR3 DNA sequence: TGTGCCAGCACTAGAGGGGGCAGAACAGATACGCAGTATTTT.

V gene TRBV20-1 combines with J gene TRBJ2-1; D is unresolved. This CDR3 has 12 residues. Germline V gene sequence: CDR1 DFQATT, CDR2 SNEGSKA (reference sequence). Trimming took off 6 bases at V and 7 bases at J, with 13 bases between the two ends. This CDR3 reads CSAVVAQNEQFF. DNA for the CDR3: TGCAGTGCAGTAGTAGCCCAAAATGAGCAGTTCTTC.

The chain carries TRBV6-5 and TRBJ2-7; 7 bases fit TRBD1. CDR1 MNHEY and CDR2 SVGAGI come from the germline V gene. Trimming at V came to 7 bases and at J to 2 bases, leaving 8 bases not matched to a gene. The CDR3 extends over 14 amino acids. The DNA of the CDR3 is TGTGCCAGCAAGTTTGGGGACAGCCCCTACGAGCAGTACTTC. Translating gives CASKFGDSPYEQYF.

This chain links TRBV7-2 with TRBJ2-1; D is unclear. V lost 5 bases, J lost 8 bases, and 19 bases lay in between. Germline V lookup: CDR1 SGHTA, CDR2 FQGNSA. This CDR3 has 15 residues. For the CDR3, the DNA is TGTGCCAGCAGCCCAAACTCGGTTTCGGGCTATGAGCAGTTCTTC. Translating it yields CASSPNSVSGYEQFF.

V gene TRBV20-1 combines with J gene TRBJ2-7, with 9 positions matching TRBD2. Per the germline V gene, CDR1 is DFQATT and CDR2 is SNEGSKA (reference sequence). V lost 0 bases and J lost 6; bases outside the gene matches: 6. This CDR3 has 14 amino acids. This CDR3 reads CSARDQSGRTEQYF. The CDR3 DNA is TGCAGTGCTAGAGATCAAAGCGGGAGGACCGAGCAGTACTTC.

This clonotype has a handful of counts. This chain uses TRBV19 with TRBJ2-3; the D is unclear. The germline V gene encodes CDR1 LNHDA and CDR2 SQIVND (reference sequence). The CDR3 sequence is 13 residues long. The germline V and J ends were trimmed by 3 bases and 0 bases, with 4 bases remaining between them. The DNA of the CDR3 is TGTGCCAGTAGTATCCAGAGCACAGATACGCAGTATTTT. Encoded protein: CASSIQSTDTQYF.

In this sample, this clonotype turned up many times. The V call is TRBV7-9, the J call TRBJ2-7, with 9 bases matching TRBD1. J gave up 6 bases and V 5 bases, and 11 bases lay outside the gene matches. Germline CDR1 reads SEHNR; CDR2 reads FQNEAQ (reference sequence). CDR3 size: 15 residues. CDR3 region: CASSQPGTGIGEQYF. The DNA of the CDR3 is TGTGCCAGCAGCCAACCAGGGACAGGGATCGGCGAGCAGTACTTC.

The chain joins TRBV5-4 to TRBJ2-5; 10 nucleotides match TRBD1. V dropped 0 bases and J dropped 5; count of bases not matched to a gene: 4. CDR3 length: 15 residues. CDR1 is SGHNT and CDR2 is YYREEE in the germline V gene (reference sequence). This CDR3 is CASSLAGQGTETQYF. The CDR3 DNA follows: TGTGCCAGCAGCTTGGCGGGACAGGGGACGGAGACCCAGTACTTC.